Presented here are 28 T cell receptor beta chains from one specimen sequenced in a study of spatial heterogeneity in lung cancer. TCRdb itself ran the 5' RACE reads through MiXCR, one entry per CDR3 protein. The sample yields about 52,000 distinct CDR3 sequences, roughly 8.1% seen once. The time point denotes: blood at routine non-recurrence follow-up after resection. Whole RNA was taken from tumor, nontumor lung or frozen PBMC; it was then sequenced unsorted. The sequencing used PBMCs, collected at follow-up. Every receptor here comes from a female donor with early-stage non-small cell lung cancer.

Many counts were recorded for this clonotype. The gene calls are TRBV20-1 and TRBJ2-1; 7 positions agree with TRBD2. CDR1 and CDR2 (germline): DFQATT, SNEGSKA (reference sequence). The V and J ends lost 3 bases and 2 bases, in that order; junction bases with no gene match: 7. The CDR3 has 15 amino acids. This CDR3 reads CSASGRGDPYNEQFF. CDR3 DNA sequence: TGCAGTGCTAGCGGACGGGGGGACCCCTACAATGAGCAGTTCTTC.

The table lists this clonotype with many counts. J is TRBJ1-2 and V is TRBV7-2, with D maybe TRBD1 (5 bases). Germline-derived CDR1 and CDR2 are SGHTA and FQGNSA. V gave up 0 bases and J gave up 8 bases, with 7 bases separating them. The CDR3 is made up of 12 amino acids. The CDR3 protein is CASSLAGPGYTF. Here the CDR3 DNA reads TGTGCCAGCAGCTTAGCGGGGCCCGGCTACACCTTC.

This clonotype occurred a few times. The rearrangement uses TRBV15 and TRBJ2-3, with a weak D call TRBD2 (5 bases). The CDR3 is 16 residues long. V was shortened by 0 bases and J by 4 bases, with 14 bases between the two germline ends. CDR1 is LNHNV and CDR2 is YYDKDF in the germline V gene (reference sequence). CDR3 sequence: CATSRDSGSSPDTQYF. CDR3 nucleotides: TGTGCCACCAGCAGAGATTCGGGGTCTTCTCCAGATACGCAGTATTTT.

This clonotype was detected many times. The chain uses TRBV12-3 or TRBV12-4 and TRBJ1-5; perhaps TRBD1 as D (5 bases). V lost 8 bases and J lost 6, with 14 bases in between. CDR3 length: 13 amino acids. In nucleotides, the CDR3 is TGTGCCAGCGTGGGGGAGAGCGGTCAGCCCCAGCATTTT. Its protein product is CASVGESGQPQHF.

This clonotype has just a few counts. The chain carries TRBV11-3 and TRBJ2-2; D assignment may be TRBD1 or TRBD2 (5 bases each). Germline V gives CDR1 SGHNT, CDR2 YENEEA. There are 14 residues in the CDR3. The V and J ends lost 1 base and 2 bases respectively, with 5 bases between them. CDR3 nucleotides: TGTGCCAGCAGCTTAGGGGACAACACCGGGGAGCTGTTTTTT. Amino acids: CASSLGDNTGELFF.

This clonotype was recorded a few times. The rearrangement uses TRBV5-6 and TRBJ2-5; tentative D call: TRBD1 (6 bases). The CDR3 sequence is 17 residues long. The germline V gene encodes CDR1 SGHDT and CDR2 YYEEEE. Trimming stripped 0 bases from V and 2 bases from J, with 17 bases between. This CDR3 is CASSLAWGRGEQETQYF. CDR3 in DNA: TGTGCCAGCAGCTTGGCCTGGGGCAGGGGAGAACAAGAGACCCAGTACTTC.

This clonotype has only a few counts. The chain combines TRBV2 with TRBJ2-1; D is unresolved. V lost 5 bases and J lost 1, with 9 bases in between. From germline, CDR1 is SNHLY and CDR2 FYNNEI. This CDR3 is 14 amino acids long. The CDR3 nucleotides are TGTGCCAGCAGTAGAGAAGCGTCCTACAATGAGCAGTTCTTC. This codes for CASSREASYNEQFF.

In this sample, this clonotype turned up many times. V usage is TRBV5-1 and J usage is TRBJ2-3, with D perhaps TRBD1 (6 bases). V lost 5 bases and J lost 5, with 18 bases in between. This CDR3 has 15 residues. Germline values: CDR1 SGHRS, CDR2 YFSETQ. CDR3 DNA: TGCGCCAGCAGTTGGGGAGACAGGTCGGAAGATACGCAGTATTTT. Translation: CASSWGDRSEDTQYF.

This clonotype has ten or more counts. The V call is TRBV7-3, the J call TRBJ2-3; D remains unclear. CDR1 SGHTA and CDR2 FQGTGA come from the germline V gene. The CDR3 sequence is 15 residues long. With 2 bases removed from V and 0 bases from J, the gap between germline ends came to 9 bases. The CDR3 reads CASSLYLDSTDTQYF. The CDR3 DNA reads TGTGCCAGCAGCTTATATTTAGATAGCACAGATACGCAGTATTTT.

This clonotype came up a few times. This chain uses TRBV5-1 with TRBJ2-7; D not certain. CDR1 is SGHRS, CDR2 YFSETQ, per germline. V was pared by 4 bases and J by 4 bases, with 9 bases between. This CDR3 spans 12 amino acids. The CDR3 bases are TGCGCCAGCAGCGTAGACAATTACGAGCAGTACTTC. It translates to CASSVDNYEQYF.

This clonotype was picked up a small number of times. V gene TRBV7-2 combines with J gene TRBJ2-5; TRBD1 aligns across 7 bases. Germline CDR1 SGHTA, CDR2 FQGNSA. V was pared by 6 bases and J by 0 bases, with 10 bases of the junction left unmatched. The CDR3 is made up of 16 amino acids. This CDR3 reads CASRIRDRPYQETQYF. The CDR3 coding sequence is TGTGCCAGCAGGATCCGGGACAGACCCTACCAAGAGACCCAGTACTTC.

This clonotype was observed a few times. At one end, the junction sequence differs from germline, possibly due to a read error. The chain carries TRBV20-1 and TRBJ2-7, with 11 bases that match TRBD1. The germline gives CDR1 DFQATT, CDR2 SNEGSKA (reference sequence). The CDR3 has 10 amino acids. DNA for the CDR3: TGCAGTGCTGGACAGGGGGCGCCCCACTTC. Translating it yields CSAGQGAPHF.

The chain links TRBV5-1 to TRBJ2-7, with D maybe TRBD2 (5 bases). The V gene's germline CDR1 is SGHRS and CDR2 YFSETQ. The CDR3 totals 13 residues. V lost 0 bases and J lost 5, with 9 bases in between. The CDR3 loop is CASSLEGEDEQYF. The CDR3 DNA sequence: TGCGCCAGCAGCTTGGAGGGAGAAGACGAGCAGTACTTC.

This clonotype was counted only a few times. The chain combines TRBV7-2 with TRBJ1-1; 8 bases map to TRBD1. The CDR3 totals 14 residues. V shed 3 bases and J 12 bases; nucleotides not matched to a gene: 12. The germline V gene encodes CDR1 SGHTA and CDR2 FQGNSA. This CDR3 reads CASSFDGRQGQPFF. The CDR3 bases are TGTGCCAGCAGCTTTGACGGGCGACAGGGGCAGCCTTTCTTT. The variable domain in full, completed from reference TRBV7-2 and TRBJ1-1, reads GAGVSQSPSNKVTEKGKDVELRCDPISGHTALYWYRQSLGQGLEFLIYFQGNSAPDKSGLPSDRFSAERTGGSVSTLTIQRTQQEDSAVYLCASSFDGRQGQPFFGQGTRLTVV.

This clonotype was seen a handful of times. At one end, the junction sequence differs from germline, possibly due to a read error. This rearrangement joins TRBV28 to TRBJ2-7; no reliable D call. The CDR3 loop spans 16 amino acids. The germline CDR1 and CDR2 sequences are MDHEN and SYDVKM. CDR3 DNA sequence: TGTGCCAACAGTTTGGTTGCAGATTACTGGCCCTACGAGCAGTACTTC. Translation gives CANSLVADYWPYEQYF.

This clonotype turned up a few times. This chain connects TRBV7-2 to TRBJ1-4, with D possibly being TRBD1 (6 bases). V was clipped by 6 bases and J by 8 bases, with 16 bases between them. The CDR3 totals 14 residues. Germline assignment: CDR1 SGHTA and CDR2 FQGNSA. CDR3 sequence reads: CASRGSGAGEKLFF. CDR3 bases: TGTGCCAGCAGAGGGTCGGGGGCAGGAGAAAAACTGTTTTTT.

In this sample, this clonotype turned up many times. CDR3 sequence: CASSEYLLAGGQETQYF. CDR3 sequence (DNA): TGTGCCAGCAGTGAATACCTACTAGCGGGGGGTCAAGAGACCCAGTACTTC. This chain links TRBV25-1 with TRBJ2-5; 12 bases agree with TRBD2. The germline V gene encodes CDR1 MGHDK and CDR2 SYGVNS. CDR3 length equals 17 residues. The J segment lost 2 bases and the V segment lost 0 bases, leaving 4 bases of the junction unmatched.

This chain joins TRBV7-2 and TRBJ2-3; 7 bases align to TRBD2. Per the germline V gene, CDR1 is SGHTA and CDR2 is FQGNSA. This CDR3 comprises 14 residues. V dropped 7 bases and J dropped 2; count of bases not matched to a gene: 6. CDR3 in amino acids: CASTGTTLTDTQYF. In DNA, the CDR3 is TGTGCCAGCACCGGGACTACCCTCACAGATACGCAGTATTTT.

This clonotype was observed a few times. The chain couples TRBV2 to TRBJ2-3; D perhaps matches TRBD1 (7 bases). The germline V gene has CDR1 SNHLY and CDR2 FYNNEI. Trimming took 6 bases from V and 5 from J, leaving 18 bases between them. The CDR3 is made up of 15 amino acids. The CDR3 loop reads CASRVFTGEEDTQYF. The CDR3 coding sequence is TGTGCCAGCAGAGTTTTCACAGGGGAGGAAGATACGCAGTATTTT.

This clonotype was detected a few times. This chain joins TRBV6-2 or TRBV6-3 and TRBJ2-7, with D possibly being TRBD2 (6 bases). The CDR3 is 15 amino acids. The germline gives CDR1 MNHEY, CDR2 SVGEGT. V was clipped by 2 bases and J by 2 bases, with 13 bases between them. CDR3: CASSYGGTGTYEQYF. The CDR3 coding sequence is TGTGCCAGCAGTTACGGAGGGACTGGGACCTACGAGCAGTACTTC.

This clonotype appeared many times. The J gene is TRBJ2-3, the V gene TRBV24-1; possibly TRBD1 for D (6 bases). CDR1 is KGHDR, CDR2 SFDVKD, per germline. Trimming removed 2 bases from V and 0 bases from J, with 14 bases in between. The CDR3 sequence is 17 residues long. CDR3 DNA: TGTGCCACCAGTGATTGGGGCAGGGGCGGAAGCACAGATACGCAGTATTTT. Amino acid sequence: CATSDWGRGGSTDTQYF.

This clonotype was seen at least ten times. The V and J genes are TRBV2 and TRBJ1-6; 7 nucleotides align to TRBD1. The V gene's germline CDR1 is SNHLY and CDR2 FYNNEI. Germline trimming cut 6 bases from V and 7 bases from J; bases unmatched to any gene: 6. The CDR3 length is 14 residues. The CDR3 region is CASRPDRDNSPLHF. Written as DNA, the CDR3 is TGTGCCAGCAGACCCGACAGGGACAATTCACCCCTCCACTTT.

This clonotype showed up many times. The chain joins TRBV12-3 or TRBV12-4 to TRBJ2-1, with D possibly matching TRBD2 (5 bases). V lost 6 bases to trimming and J lost 10 bases, with 19 bases between them. CDR3 length: 14 residues. CDR3 protein: CASSPPGLAMEQFF. CDR3 sequence (DNA): TGTGCCAGCAGCCCCCCTGGGCTAGCTATGGAGCAGTTCTTC.

This clonotype was picked up many times. The chain uses TRBV28 and TRBJ2-5; tentative D call: TRBD2 (5 bases). With 4 bases removed from V and 5 bases from J, the gap between germline ends came to 20 bases. There are 16 residues in the CDR3. Germline loops: CDR1 MDHEN, CDR2 SYDVKM. The CDR3 sequence: CASSSPLGPRGETQYF. The CDR3 DNA follows: TGTGCCAGCAGTTCCCCGTTGGGTCCCCGAGGGGAGACCCAGTACTTC.

This clonotype was seen ten or more times. V and J are TRBV7-7 and TRBJ2-3; tentatively, D is TRBD1 (6 bases). V was clipped by 5 bases and J by 6 bases, with 12 bases between them. CDR1 and CDR2 (germline): SSHAT, FNYEAQ (reference sequence). CDR3 length equals 13 residues. CDR3 amino acids: CASSATGMDTQYF. CDR3 DNA sequence: TGTGCCAGCAGCGCAACAGGGATGGATACGCAGTATTTT.

This clonotype appeared a few times. The chain has TRBV18 and TRBJ2-3; D is ambiguous. The CDR3 extends over 17 amino acids. V dropped 2 bases and J dropped 2 bases, with 17 bases sitting between them. Germline lookup yields CDR1 KGHSH and CDR2 LQKENI. CDR3 sequence reads: CASSPTATRINTDTQYF. CDR3 DNA: TGTGCCAGCTCACCAACCGCAACCAGGATCAACACAGATACGCAGTATTTT.

In this sample, this clonotype turned up a few times. The chain recombines TRBV7-2 with TRBJ2-3, with 10 bases identical to TRBD1. The CDR3 loop spans 16 amino acids. Germline CDR1 SGHTA, CDR2 FQGNSA. V lost 5 bases and J lost 5; bases outside the gene matches: 10. The DNA of the CDR3 is TGTGCCAGCAGCCCAGACTGGACAGGGGGGGAAGATACGCAGTATTTT. Its protein is CASSPDWTGGEDTQYF.

This clonotype was counted a few times. V gene TRBV4-1 combines with J gene TRBJ1-6; a weak D match, TRBD1 (5 bases). Per germline, CDR1 MGHRA and CDR2 YSYEKL. The CDR3 runs to 17 residues. V was shortened by 1 base and J by 9 bases, with 19 bases between the two germline ends. CDR3 amino acids: CASSQGRLGALASPLHF. Here the CDR3 DNA reads TGCGCCAGCAGCCAAGGCCGGCTCGGGGCCCTAGCTTCACCCCTCCACTTT.